A selection of T cell receptor beta chains follows, all from one sample in a study of molecular identifiers for immune sequencing clone quantification. TCRdb used MiXCR to reprocess the PCR reads, holding one entry per CDR3 protein. The data hold fewer than 350,000 distinct CDR3 sequences, with roughly 24% observed a single time. Sequencing was done on a sample of naive CD8+ T cells from blood, with Jurkat cell RNA spiked in. These receptors were obtained from a human donor in good health. Some libraries in this study had Jurkat cell RNA spiked in. Both conserved end residues are part of each CDR3. The D gene is left open where the match is weak. Size is stated for part of the rows, as once, few or many counts, or as a class when the clone is expanded.

v_call,cdr3_length,d_call,j_call,clone_size,cdr3_nt,cdr3_aa
TRBV11-2,16,NA,TRBJ2-2,many,TGTGCCAGCAGCTTAGCAGGTGGGGCGAACACCGGGGAGCTGTTTTTT,CASSLAGGANTGELFF
TRBV24-1,15,NA,TRBJ2-1,few,TGTGCCACTAGCCGGGACGGAAGCTCCTACAATGAGCAGTTCTTC,CATSRDGSSYNEQFF
TRBV20-1,14,NA,TRBJ1-1,few,TGCAGTGCTAGATTTACAGGGACGAACACTGAAGCTTTCTTT,CSARFTGTNTEAFF
TRBV6-5,13,NA,TRBJ1-4,NA,TGTGCCAGCAGTTACGATCCTAATGAAAAACTGTTTTTT,CASSYDPNEKLFF
TRBV12-5,13,NA,TRBJ1-5,many,TGTGCTAGTGGTTTGGTGTTCGGTCAGCCCCAGCATTTT,CASGLVFGQPQHF
TRBV6-2/TRBV6-3,10,TRBD1,TRBJ1-1,NA,TGTGCCAGTAGGGGGCCTGAAGCTTTCTTT,CASRGPEAFF
TRBV4-1,15,TRBD2,TRBJ2-7,many,TGCGCCAGCAGCCAAGATAGCGGGGGGGCGTACGAGCAGTACTTC,CASSQDSGGAYEQYF
TRBV29-1,14,TRBD1,TRBJ2-3,NA,TGCAGCGTTACCGGGACAGGGTCGTCGGATACGCAGTATTTT,CSVTGTGSSDTQYF
TRBV29-1,12,TRBD2,TRBJ2-7,NA,TGCAGCGTCGATAGCGGGAGACTCGAGCAGTACTTC,CSVDSGRLEQYF
TRBV24-1,11,NA,TRBJ2-1,NA,TGTGCCACCAGTGAGGCCCTTGAGCAGTTCTTC,CATSEALEQFF
TRBV28,15,NA,TRBJ2-3,many,TGTGCCAGCAGCCCCGGGAACAGGGACTCGGATACGCAGTATTTT,CASSPGNRDSDTQYF
TRBV6-2/TRBV6-3,13,NA,TRBJ2-7,NA,TGTGCCAGCGCAGGGGCGGAGCACTACGAGCAGTACTTC,CASAGAEHYEQYF
TRBV6-6,13,TRBD1,TRBJ2-7,few,TGTGCCACCCGGGACAGGGGGTCCTACGAGCAGTACTTC,CATRDRGSYEQYF
TRBV27,14,NA,TRBJ1-5,NA,TGTGCCAGCAGTACATTTACAAATGATCAGCCCCAGCATTTT,CASSTFTNDQPQHF
TRBV10-2,15,NA,TRBJ2-1,NA,TGCGCCAGCATCTCGGAGGGGGAGCTACACAATGAGCAGTTCTTC,CASISEGELHNEQFF
TRBV7-2,14,NA,TRBJ2-7,many,TGTGCCAGCAGCTCCGGGGGCACATCCTACGAGCAGTACTTC,CASSSGGTSYEQYF
TRBV5-3,16,TRBD2,TRBJ2-7,few,TGTGCCAGCAGCCCTGGGAATAGCGGGGGCTCCTACGAGCAGTACTTC,CASSPGNSGGSYEQYF
TRBV20-1,19,TRBD2,TRBJ2-3,few,TGCAGTGCAACGGGACTAGCGGGATCGAGACCCTTTAGCACAGATACGCAGTATTTT,CSATGLAGSRPFSTDTQYF
TRBV20-1,11,NA,TRBJ2-2,few,TGCAGTGCTAGAGATAACGGGGAGCTGTTTTTT,CSARDNGELFF
TRBV19,16,TRBD1,TRBJ1-4,few,TGTGCCAGTAGGGCCACAGGGGGCAGTTTTAATGAAAAACTGTTTTTT,CASRATGGSFNEKLFF
TRBV5-1,16,NA,TRBJ1-1,many,TGCGCCAGCAGCCCGGGGGCGGGGGTTAAGAACACTGAAGCTTTCTTT,CASSPGAGVKNTEAFF
TRBV14,15,NA,TRBJ1-2,many,TGTGCCAGCAGCCAAGATACCACAGTCAAGTATGGCTACACCTTC,CASSQDTTVKYGYTF
TRBV19,16,TRBD1,TRBJ2-7,few,TGTGCCAGTAGTCCCACCAGGGACAGGGGAGAAGGGGAGCAGTACTTC,CASSPTRDRGEGEQYF
TRBV5-1,17,NA,TRBJ2-3,few,TGCGCCAGCAGCTGGACACGGCCTGAGGGCTCGGTGGATACGCAGTATTTT,CASSWTRPEGSVDTQYF
TRBV4-3,15,NA,TRBJ2-7,many,TGCGCCAGCAGCCCATCAGGGACGGGCTCCTACGAGCAGTACTTC,CASSPSGTGSYEQYF
TRBV6-5,15,NA,TRBJ1-6,NA,TGTGCCAGCAGTACTTTCAGGGGCGACAATTCACCCCTCCACTTT,CASSTFRGDNSPLHF
TRBV7-9,16,NA,TRBJ2-1,many,TGTGCCAGCAGCTTAGGCCTAGTAGTTTCTAGGGGTGAGCAGTTCTTC,CASSLGLVVSRGEQFF
TRBV11-3,14,NA,TRBJ2-1,NA,TGTGCCAGCAACCGGGGTGGCCCCGCCGATGAGCAGTTCTTC,CASNRGGPADEQFF
TRBV28,15,TRBD2,TRBJ2-7,many,TGTGCCAGCAGCTCCGAGGGGAGGGCCCCCTACGAGCAGTACTTC,CASSSEGRAPYEQYF
TRBV20-1,12,NA,TRBJ2-7,many,TGCAGTGCTCGACAGGTTTTCGACGAGCAGTACTTC,CSARQVFDEQYF
TRBV3-1,16,TRBD2,TRBJ2-3,few,TGTGCCAGCAGCCAAGTCGCCGGGGGGGCCGCAGATACGCAGTATTTT,CASSQVAGGAADTQYF
TRBV28,14,NA,TRBJ2-3,many,TGTGCCAGCAGTTTTGGCTCAGGGGCAGATACGCAGTATTTT,CASSFGSGADTQYF
TRBV12-3/TRBV12-4,12,NA,TRBJ2-2,NA,TGTGCCAGCAGTCCCTTTACCGGGGAGCTGTTTTTT,CASSPFTGELFF
TRBV13,15,TRBD1,TRBJ2-3,many,TGTGCCAGCAGCAGCGGGACAGGGTTGACAGATACGCAGTATTTT,CASSSGTGLTDTQYF
TRBV10-2,14,NA,TRBJ2-7,NA,TGCGCCAGCAGTGAGGCCCGGGTGACACACGAGCAGTACTTC,CASSEARVTHEQYF
TRBV7-9,17,NA,TRBJ1-4,few,TGTGCCAGCAGCTTAGCTGACCAACGGACAACTAATGAAAAACTGTTTTTT,CASSLADQRTTNEKLFF
TRBV2,15,NA,TRBJ1-5,many,TGTGCCAGCAGTGATATGGACAGAAGCAATCAGCCCCAGCATTTT,CASSDMDRSNQPQHF
TRBV12-3/TRBV12-4,14,NA,TRBJ1-5,many,TGTGCCAGCAGCCCAGGCGGGGTCGTTCAGCCCCAGCATTTT,CASSPGGVVQPQHF
TRBV30,14,TRBD1,TRBJ1-5,many,TGTGCCTGGTGTGAACAGGGGGCGAATCAGCCCCAGCATTTT,CAWCEQGANQPQHF
TRBV9,12,TRBD1,TRBJ2-7,few,TGTGCCAGCAGCACACAGGGGGGCGAGCAGTACTTC,CASSTQGGEQYF
TRBV28,13,NA,TRBJ2-7,many,TGTGCCAGCAGCGGAGCCAGGGCCTACGAGCAGTACTTC,CASSGARAYEQYF
TRBV4-3,14,NA,TRBJ1-4,many,TGCGCCAGCAGCCAAGAAGGACTTAATGAAAAACTGTTTTTT,CASSQEGLNEKLFF
TRBV27,13,TRBD1,TRBJ1-2,NA,TGTGCCAGCAGTTGGGCAGGGGGCTATGGCTACACCTTC,CASSWAGGYGYTF